This T cell receptor (beta chain) was captured by sequencing in a study of T cells in Graves' hyperthyroidism and ophthalmopathy. About the research overall: At the time of initial diagnosis and before any treatment, peripheral blood was collected.

Using RNA transcripts as the source, TCR beta CDR3 regions were amplified. The primer set for the first-round RT-PCR of the TCR CDR3 was HTBI. TCRdb re-called the multiplex PCR reads through MiXCR, storing one row per CDR3 protein. In the table there are approximately 740,000 distinct CDR3 sequences, about 14% of which are singletons. With regard to this clonotype: What it binds is unknown.

CDR1 and CDR2 from the germline V gene are KGHSH and LQKENI. The CDR3 totals 13 residues. V shed 5 bases and J shed 7 bases, with 12 bases lying between them. General study findings and limits: Before onset, by a median of around 6.1 months, the model predicted ophthalmopathy.

Graves' hyperthyroidism was deemed stable given no ophthalmopathy progression within 18 months. 10 ml fresh peripheral blood yielded the PBMCs. The chain uses TRBV18 and TRBJ1-3; D not resolved. Sequencing was performed on blood. This clonotype was obtained from a woman aged 18-35 years with Graves' hyperthyroidism. In DNA, the CDR3 is TGTGCCAGCTCAGCGAGTGGGAGGAACACCATATATTTT. This encodes CASSASGRNTIYF.